A selection of T cell receptor beta chains follows, all from one sample in a study of blood T cell repertoires in COVID-19. Produced via immunoSEQ multiplex PCR; TCRdb's table is partial and in-frame only. The table records fewer than 85,000 clones, more than 70% of them present only once. Sequencing input: peripheral blood. The receptor set was obtained from a man older than 75 with acute or convalescent COVID-19. Both conserved end residues are part of each CDR3. The order of the fields is D gene, J gene, clone size, V gene, CDR3 DNA, CDR3 protein. The D gene is left open where the match is weak. Where a row states a size, it is once, few, many or the class of an expanded clone; other rows omit it.

TRBD1,TRBJ2-3,NA,TRBV18,TGTGCCAGCTCACCATACGGGACAGGGGGCACAGATACGCAGTATTTT,CASSPYGTGGTDTQYF
NA,TRBJ2-5,NA,TRBV7-6,TGTGCCAGCAGCTGGAGGACAGAGTCTATCGGGGAGACCCAGTACTTC,CASSWRTESIGETQYF
NA,TRBJ1-3,few,TRBV11-2,TGTGCCAGCAGCCTACTCGCCCACGGGGTCCTCTCTGGAAACACCATATATTTT,CASSLLAHGVLSGNTIYF
TRBD1,TRBJ2-7,NA,TRBV28,TGTGCCAGCAGTTTATTTGACAGGGACTCCTACGAGCAGTACTTC,CASSLFDRDSYEQYF
TRBD1,TRBJ2-7,NA,TRBV19,TGTGCCAGCCAAGGACAGGGAAGCTACGAGCAGTACTTC,CASQGQGSYEQYF
TRBD2,TRBJ2-5,NA,TRBV19,TGTGCCAGTAGTATCTGGCTAGCGGGGAAAGAGACCCAGTACTTC,CASSIWLAGKETQYF
TRBD1,TRBJ1-4,NA,TRBV27,TGTGCCAGCAGTTGGATTATACCGGGACAGGGTGCAACTAATGAAAAACTGTTTTTT,CASSWIIPGQGATNEKLFF
TRBD1,TRBJ1-2,NA,TRBV28,TGTGCCGTCGAACAGGGGGCACGGTATGGCTACACCTTC,CAVEQGARYGYTF
NA,TRBJ2-3,NA,TRBV7-2,TGTGCCAGCAGCTTGACAGGCACAGATACGCAGTATTTT,CASSLTGTDTQYF
NA,TRBJ1-2,NA,TRBV4-1,TGCGCCAGCAGCCGCCCAGAGCCCCCTAGAAGAGACACCTTC,CASSRPEPPRRDTF
NA,TRBJ1-5,NA,TRBV19,TGTGCCAGTACAGGGACGGGGGGGCCTCAGCCCCAGCATTTT,CASTGTGGPQPQHF
TRBD1,TRBJ1-1,once,TRBV9,TGTGCCAGAGACCTTCTACACAGGGGGCGAGGCACTGAAGCTTTCTTT,CARDLLHRGRGTEAFF
TRBD2,TRBJ2-7,NA,TRBV7-6,TGTGCCAGCAGCCTGACCAGGGGAACTAGCGGGAACCCCTCCTACGAGCAGTACTTC,CASSLTRGTSGNPSYEQYF
NA,TRBJ2-7,NA,TRBV28,TGTGCCAGCAGTTTCCGCGCCATACCCTACGAGCAGTACTTC,CASSFRAIPYEQYF
TRBD1,TRBJ2-7,once,TRBV11-1,TGTGCCAGCAGCTATCACAGGGGGCGAGACGAGCAGTACTTC,CASSYHRGRDEQYF
NA,TRBJ1-5,once,TRBV28,TGTGCCAGCACCCCAGGGTTTACGCGGCCCCAGCATTTT,CASTPGFTRPQHF
NA,TRBJ1-1,NA,TRBV12-5,TGTGCTAGTGGTATAAGACAGAACACTGAAGCTTTCTTT,CASGIRQNTEAFF
TRBD2,TRBJ2-3,NA,TRBV7-9,TGTGCCAGCAGCTTACCGGGGGGATACACAGATACGCAGTATTTT,CASSLPGGYTDTQYF
NA,TRBJ2-4,NA,TRBV3-1/TRBV3-2,TGTGCCAGCAGCCAAGATCTTGGCCTCTGGAACATTCAGTACTTC,CASSQDLGLWNIQYF
TRBD1,TRBJ1-2,NA,TRBV5-1,TGCGCCAGCAGCTTGGTCACAGGGGCTAACTATGGCTACACCTTC,CASSLVTGANYGYTF
NA,TRBJ1-5,few,TRBV29-1,TGCAGCGTTCAGGGTCTGGGCAATCAGCCCCAGCATTTT,CSVQGLGNQPQHF
TRBD1,TRBJ2-3,NA,TRBV6-5,TGTGCCAGCCGAGAGGGACAGGGGCGATCAGATACGCAGTATTTT,CASREGQGRSDTQYF
TRBD1,TRBJ1-2,NA,TRBV6-6,TGTGCCAGCAGTCTACGGGACAGGGATAACTATGGCTACACCTTC,CASSLRDRDNYGYTF
TRBD1,TRBJ1-4,NA,TRBV7-2,TGTGCCAGCAGCAACAGGGGGGGTCAAGCAACTAATGAAAAACTGTTTTTT,CASSNRGGQATNEKLFF
NA,TRBJ2-7,once,TRBV27,TGTGCCAGCAGTTTCGGGCCACAGGGTCAAAGGGTTTACGAGCAGTACTTC,CASSFGPQGQRVYEQYF
NA,TRBJ1-6,NA,TRBV10-3,TGTGCCATCAGTGGCCGGGAGGAAGATTCACCCCTCCACTTT,CAISGREEDSPLHF
NA,TRBJ2-1,NA,TRBV5-1,TGCGCCAGCAGCGTACGGTCAGGGGTTCCTGAGCAGTTCTTC,CASSVRSGVPEQFF
TRBD1,TRBJ1-4,NA,TRBV5-7,TGTGCCAGCAGCTTGCCGGGACAGGGAATCAGTGAAAAACTGTTTTTT,CASSLPGQGISEKLFF
NA,TRBJ1-3,NA,TRBV19,TGTGCCAGTAGTGCTTCAGGGGAAACTGGAAACACCATATATTTT,CASSASGETGNTIYF
NA,TRBJ2-7,NA,TRBV19,TGTGCCAGTAGTACAGTCCCCGGCGGCCCCTACGAGCAGTACTTC,CASSTVPGGPYEQYF
TRBD1,TRBJ1-5,few,TRBV19,TGTGCCAGTAGTAAGCAGGGACAGGGTGGGCAGCCCCAGCATTTT,CASSKQGQGGQPQHF
NA,TRBJ1-4,NA,TRBV5-1,TGCGCCAGCAGCTCCTCAGGGACTGCAACTAATGAAAAACTGTTTTTT,CASSSSGTATNEKLFF
TRBD2,TRBJ2-2,NA,TRBV4-2,TGTGCCAGCAGCCAAGGAGCGGGAGCTACCGGGGAGCTGTTTTTT,CASSQGAGATGELFF
NA,TRBJ1-5,NA,TRBV28,TGTGCCAGCAGTTTAATTATGAGAAGCAATCAGCCCCAGCATTTT,CASSLIMRSNQPQHF
NA,TRBJ1-1,NA,TRBV28,TGTGCCAGCAACACAGTCACTGAAGCTTTCTTT,CASNTVTEAFF
NA,TRBJ1-6,NA,TRBV27,TGTGCCAGCAGTTTAGGCAGGGGTCCACCCTCCTATAATTCACCCCTCCACTTT,CASSLGRGPPSYNSPLHF
NA,TRBJ1-3,NA,TRBV28,TGTGCCAGCAGTCCAGGGGCGGGAAACACCATATATTTT,CASSPGAGNTIYF
TRBD2,TRBJ2-5,NA,TRBV7-2,TGTGCCAGCAGCTTAGCGGGACTAGCGGGAGAGACCCAGTACTTC,CASSLAGLAGETQYF
NA,TRBJ1-6,NA,TRBV27,TGTGCCAGCAGTTTAGGGCAGGGGACCTCACCCCTCCACTTT,CASSLGQGTSPLHF
NA,TRBJ1-5,NA,TRBV10-1,TGCGCCAGCACGGCGGCGGCTGCCGATCAGCCCCAGCATTTT,CASTAAAADQPQHF
TRBD2,TRBJ2-3,NA,TRBV7-9,TGTGCCAGCAGCTTAGCGCCTAGCGGGGGCGGCACAGATACGCAGTATTTT,CASSLAPSGGGTDTQYF
NA,TRBJ1-5,NA,TRBV19,TGTGCCAGTAGTATAGGGTGGACAGCGGACAATCAGCCCCAGCATTTT,CASSIGWTADNQPQHF
NA,TRBJ2-7,once,TRBV6-2/TRBV6-3,TGTGCCAGCAGTTACGAGGGCACGTACGAGCAGTACTTC,CASSYEGTYEQYF
NA,TRBJ1-5,few,TRBV5-1,TGCGCCAGCAGGCCCGACAGGCTGGATCAGCCCCAGCATTTT,CASRPDRLDQPQHF
TRBD1,TRBJ1-4,NA,TRBV18,TGTGCCAGCTCGCCTCGGGACAGACCCGAAAAACTGTTTTTT,CASSPRDRPEKLFF
TRBD2,TRBJ2-1,NA,TRBV5-6,TGTGCCAGCAGCCTCGATCCCGGGACTAGCGGCTACAATGAGCAGTTCTTC,CASSLDPGTSGYNEQFF
NA,TRBJ2-3,NA,TRBV21-1,TGTGCCAGCAGCACGGGGACCGGGACTAGCGGCACAGATACGCAGTATTTT,CASSTGTGTSGTDTQYF
TRBD1,TRBJ1-2,NA,TRBV5-6,TGTGCCAGCAGCCCAGGACAGGGGCCGTACACCTTC,CASSPGQGPYTF
TRBD1,TRBJ1-2,once,TRBV5-1,TGCGCCAGCAGCGCAGGACAGGGCCTAAACTATGGCTACACCTTC,CASSAGQGLNYGYTF
TRBD2,TRBJ2-1,NA,TRBV11-3,TGTGCCAGCAGCTTCAGCTCCAGCGGGGTTTTCAATGAGCAGTTCTTC,CASSFSSSGVFNEQFF
NA,TRBJ2-7,NA,TRBV24-1,TGTGCCACCAGTGACCCGACTACAGGGTCCCACGAGCAGTACTTC,CATSDPTTGSHEQYF